The rows below give T cell receptor beta chains drawn from one sample of a study of OX40 agonist ivuxolimab in advanced cancers. Method: immunoSEQ multiplex PCR; TCRdb's copy keeps in-frame clones and lacks some. Of around 53,000 clones detected, roughly 89% appear once; the ten largest clones hold 0.55% to 0.65%. Sequences were derived from CD4+ or CD8+ T cells sorted from blood, sampled in a trial of the OX40 agonist ivuxolimab. The source is an adult with an advanced solid tumor such as melanoma, head and neck, liver or kidney cancer. Each CDR3 is given with its conserved first and last residue. D genes are given only for firm matches. Size is stated for part of the rows, as once, few or many counts, or as a class when the clone is expanded.

d_call	v_call	j_call	clone_size	cdr3_nt	cdr3_aa
.	TRBV30	TRBJ2-5	.	TGTGCCTGGAGTGTACCCGACTTTGGGCAGACCCAGTACTTC	CAWSVPDFGQTQYF
.	TRBV20-1	TRBJ2-1	.	TGCAGTGCTAGCGGATACAATGAGCAGTTCTTC	CSASGYNEQFF
TRBD1	TRBV19	TRBJ2-7	.	TGTGCCAGTAGTGTCTCCTTCCGGGACAGGGGAAACGAGCAGTACTTC	CASSVSFRDRGNEQYF
TRBD2	TRBV7-2	TRBJ2-5	.	TGTGCCAGCAGCTCTCTAGCGGGGGGACAAGAGACCCAGTACTTC	CASSSLAGGQETQYF
TRBD2	TRBV4-2	TRBJ2-3	.	TGTGCCAGCAGCCAAGGCGGGGGGGCGTCAGATACGCAGTATTTT	CASSQGGGASDTQYF
TRBD1	TRBV19	TRBJ1-1	.	TGTGCCACCTCGACAGGGCGGAACACTGAAGCTTTCTTT	CATSTGRNTEAFF
TRBD1	TRBV28	TRBJ2-4	.	TGTGCCAGCAGTTTAAACCGGGACAGGGTTGGAAACATTCAGTACTTC	CASSLNRDRVGNIQYF
.	TRBV5-8	TRBJ2-5	.	TGTGCCAGCAGCTTGTGGCAGTTCCAAGAGACCCAGTACTTC	CASSLWQFQETQYF
.	TRBV5-6	TRBJ1-6	.	TGTGCCAGCAGCTTGGGGGGGGACTCTTCATCGTCCCTCCACTTT	CASSLGGDSSSSLHF
.	TRBV7-2	TRBJ2-3	.	TGTGCCAGCAGCGCGCTAGGGGATACGCAGTATTTT	CASSALGDTQYF
.	TRBV7-3	TRBJ1-2	.	TGTGCCAGCAGCTTAAACCTGTCGGGTGAAGGCTACACCTTC	CASSLNLSGEGYTF
.	TRBV5-1	TRBJ1-3	.	TGCGCCAGCAGCTTGGGGACAACTGGAAACACCATATATTTT	CASSLGTTGNTIYF
TRBD1	TRBV7-8	TRBJ1-2	.	TGTGCCAGCAGCTTAGCTGACAGGGGCTATGGCTACACCTTC	CASSLADRGYGYTF
.	TRBV6-6	TRBJ2-6	.	TGTGCCAGCAGGGGGGATGTCCCCTCTGGGGCCAACGTCCTGACTTTC	CASRGDVPSGANVLTF
TRBD1	TRBV4-3	TRBJ1-1	.	TGCGCCAGCAGCCAAGATCCCGCAGGGGGGTTGTCGAACACTGAAGCTTTCTTT	CASSQDPAGGLSNTEAFF
TRBD1	TRBV4-1	TRBJ2-6	few	TGCGCCAGCAGCCAAGACAGGGGGCTTGGGGCCAACGTCCTGACTTTC	CASSQDRGLGANVLTF
TRBD2	TRBV19	TRBJ2-1	.	TGTGCCAGTAGTATAGGTGGGACTAGCGGGTTATTGTTCTTC	CASSIGGTSGLLFF
.	TRBV19	TRBJ2-1	.	TGTGCCAGTAGTTTCAGCGTCGGGGTGGGCAATGAGCAGTTCTTC	CASSFSVGVGNEQFF
.	TRBV6-1	TRBJ1-5	.	TGTGCCAGCAGTGAAGATACAGGGTCGGGGCAGCCCCAGCATTTT	CASSEDTGSGQPQHF
.	TRBV29-1	TRBJ1-5	.	TGCAGCGTAGGGGCTCGGGATCAGCCCCAGCATTTT	CSVGARDQPQHF
.	TRBV7-9	TRBJ2-7	.	TGTGCCAGCAGCGGTGGGCGGTCCTACGAGCAGTACTTC	CASSGGRSYEQYF
.	TRBV13	TRBJ1-1	.	TGTGCCAGCAGCTTAATATGGGGTACTGAAGCTTTCTTT	CASSLIWGTEAFF
TRBD1	TRBV5-4	TRBJ2-3	.	TGTGCCAGCAGCTCGGGACAGATTGTCACAGATACGCAGTATTTT	CASSSGQIVTDTQYF
TRBD1	TRBV4-1	TRBJ2-5	.	TGCGCCAGCAGCCAAGATTTGAGGGGACAGGCCAGCGGAGAGACCCAGTACTTC	CASSQDLRGQASGETQYF
TRBD1	TRBV6-6	TRBJ1-5	.	TGTGCCAGCAGTTACGGCCCTCAGGGGGTCAATCAGCCCCAGCATTTT	CASSYGPQGVNQPQHF
TRBD1	TRBV30	TRBJ2-1	.	TGTGCCTGGAGGGGACAGGCCTACAATGAGCAGTTCTTC	CAWRGQAYNEQFF
TRBD2	TRBV27	TRBJ2-7	once	TGTGCCAGCAGTTCGCGGGGAGGGGCCTACGAGCAGTACTTC	CASSSRGGAYEQYF
.	TRBV2	TRBJ1-1	.	TGTGCCAGCAGGGGGGACCCTTACACTGAAGCTTTCTTT	CASRGDPYTEAFF
.	TRBV4-3	TRBJ2-3	.	TGCGCCAGCAGCCCCCGGAGTCGCGCAGATACGCAGTATTTT	CASSPRSRADTQYF
.	TRBV6-6	TRBJ2-5	.	TGTGCCAGCAGGAAGGGTTGGGGGGAGACCCAGTACTTC	CASRKGWGETQYF
TRBD1	TRBV7-6	TRBJ2-5	once	TGTGCCAGCAGCCCGGGGACAGGGTTGCGAGAGACCCAGTACTTC	CASSPGTGLRETQYF
.	TRBV6-6	TRBJ2-1	.	TGTGCCAGCAGCCCTAACGGGTTAGACGGGAATGAGCAGTTCTTC	CASSPNGLDGNEQFF
TRBD1	TRBV28	TRBJ1-2	.	TGTGCCAGCAGTGACGGGGACAGGGCGGCGAATGGCTACACCTTC	CASSDGDRAANGYTF
.	TRBV30	TRBJ1-6	.	TGTGCCTGGAGTGTACAGGCTCAGGGGACCCCCCTCCACTTT	CAWSVQAQGTPLHF
.	TRBV20-1	TRBJ2-7	.	TGCAGTGCTAGATCGGGCTACGAGCAGTACTTC	CSARSGYEQYF
.	TRBV5-6	TRBJ1-2	.	TGTGCCAGCAGCTTGAGCCTAGGCCCCGGGTCCTATGGCTACACCTTC	CASSLSLGPGSYGYTF
.	TRBV10-3	TRBJ1-3	.	TGTGCCATCAGTCTGACAGAAAAAGGAAACACCATATATTTT	CAISLTEKGNTIYF
TRBD1	TRBV5-8	TRBJ2-2	.	TGTGCCAGCAGCTTGGCCCGGGACAGATTAAACACCGGGGAGCTGTTTTTT	CASSLARDRLNTGELFF
.	TRBV27	TRBJ1-2	.	TGTGCCAGCAGTGCCCGACAGGCGCTTGACTATGGCTACACCTTC	CASSARQALDYGYTF
.	TRBV29-1	TRBJ2-3	.	TGCAGCGTCTCAGGAGAGGATACGCAGTATTTT	CSVSGEDTQYF
.	TRBV5-8	TRBJ2-1	.	TGTGCCAGCAGCGTCGGTGATAGGTCCGACAATGAGCAGTTCTTC	CASSVGDRSDNEQFF
TRBD1	TRBV5-5	TRBJ1-1	.	TGTGCCAGCAGCGTACAGGGGGACACTGAAGCTTTCTTT	CASSVQGDTEAFF
.	TRBV11-1	TRBJ2-3	.	TGTGCCAGCAGCCAACGACAGGGAGGCGGCACAGATACGCAGTATTTT	CASSQRQGGGTDTQYF
.	TRBV7-3	TRBJ1-1	.	TGTGCCAGCAGCCTCACCGGGGGACATCAACCTCAGGCAGCTTTCTTT	CASSLTGGHQPQAAFF
.	TRBV5-4	TRBJ2-7	.	TGTGCCAGCAGCCGGAAGTCGGCAGGGGTAATCTACGAGCAGTACTTC	CASSRKSAGVIYEQYF
TRBD2	TRBV28	TRBJ2-7	.	TGTGCCAGCAGTTTACCCAGCGGGAGTGTAACCTACGAGCAGTACTTC	CASSLPSGSVTYEQYF
.	TRBV28	TRBJ1-6	.	TGTGCCAGCATTCCCGCGGAGGGGCCAAGCTATTCACCCCTCCACTTT	CASIPAEGPSYSPLHF
TRBD2	TRBV6-5	TRBJ2-5	.	TGTGCCAGCAGGGCCAGCGGGGGTGGAGAGACCCAGTACTTC	CASRASGGGETQYF
.	TRBV9	TRBJ2-1	.	TGTGCCAGCAGTGGGACCTCGAGGGGCAATGAGCAGTTCTTC	CASSGTSRGNEQFF
.	TRBV18	TRBJ1-2	.	TGTGCCAGCTCACCATGGTCAGGGGATAGTACTAACTATGGCTACACCTTC	CASSPWSGDSTNYGYTF